A single sample gave rise to the 2 T cell receptor beta chains below, sequenced in a study of T cell responses to AZD1222 COVID-19 vaccine. Profiling relied on immunoSEQ multiplex PCR, and the TCRdb table lists in-frame clones only, not all of them. The sample lists about 110,000 clones, under 95% seen once, with 1% to 1.5% in the top ten. The source was peripheral blood, collected on day 0 of AZD1222 vaccination. The receptors stem from an adult in good health.

The chain employs TRBV27 and TRBJ1-3; D unclear. CDR1 MNHEY and CDR2 SMNVEV come from the germline V gene (reference sequence). This CDR3 contains 16 residues. Trimming took off 5 bases at V and 4 bases at J, with 18 bases between the two ends. The CDR3 sequence is CASSRAGPPAGNTIYF. In nucleotides, the CDR3 is TGTGCCAGCAGTCGGGCGGGCCCGCCTGCAGGAAACACCATATATTTT.

CDR3 coding DNA: TGTGCCTGGAGTGGTAGGGGCGGGGGAGAGACCCAGTACTTC. Translated, it gives CAWSGRGGGETQYF. The chain has TRBV30 and TRBJ2-5; 7 bases are a match to TRBD2. V shed 1 base, J shed 4 bases, and the junction held 6 bases outside the gene matches. Looked up from germline, CDR1 is GTSNPN and CDR2 is SVGIG (reference sequence). The CDR3 runs 14 residues.